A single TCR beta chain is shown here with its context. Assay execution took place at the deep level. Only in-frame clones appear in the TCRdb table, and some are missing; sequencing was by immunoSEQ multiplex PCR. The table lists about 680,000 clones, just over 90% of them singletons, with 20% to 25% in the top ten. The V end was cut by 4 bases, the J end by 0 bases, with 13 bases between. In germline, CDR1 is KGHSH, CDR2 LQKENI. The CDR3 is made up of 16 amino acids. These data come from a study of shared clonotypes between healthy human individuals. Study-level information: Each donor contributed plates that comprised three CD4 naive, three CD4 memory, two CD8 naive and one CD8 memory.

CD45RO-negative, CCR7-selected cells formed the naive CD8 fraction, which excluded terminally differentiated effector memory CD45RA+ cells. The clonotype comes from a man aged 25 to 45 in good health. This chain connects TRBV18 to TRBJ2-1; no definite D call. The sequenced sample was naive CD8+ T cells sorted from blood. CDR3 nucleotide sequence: TGTGCCAGCTCACAACTCGGTCAGGCCTCCTACAATGAGCAGTTCTTC. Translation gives CASSQLGQASYNEQFF.